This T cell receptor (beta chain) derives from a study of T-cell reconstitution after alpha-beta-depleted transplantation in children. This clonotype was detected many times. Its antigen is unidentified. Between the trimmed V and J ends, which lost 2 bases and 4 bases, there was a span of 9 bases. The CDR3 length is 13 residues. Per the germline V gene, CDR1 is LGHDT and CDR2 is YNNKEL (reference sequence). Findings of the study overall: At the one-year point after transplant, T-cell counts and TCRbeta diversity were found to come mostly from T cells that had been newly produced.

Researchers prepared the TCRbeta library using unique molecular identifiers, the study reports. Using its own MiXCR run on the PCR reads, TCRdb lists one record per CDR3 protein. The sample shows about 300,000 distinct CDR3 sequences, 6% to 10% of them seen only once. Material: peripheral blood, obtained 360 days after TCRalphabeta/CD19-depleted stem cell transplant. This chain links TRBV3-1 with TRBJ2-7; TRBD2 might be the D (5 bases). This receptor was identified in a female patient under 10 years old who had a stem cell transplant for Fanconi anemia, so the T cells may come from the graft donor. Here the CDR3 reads CASSQSVAYEQYF. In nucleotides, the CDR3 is TGTGCCAGCAGCCAATCAGTAGCGTACGAGCAGTACTTC.